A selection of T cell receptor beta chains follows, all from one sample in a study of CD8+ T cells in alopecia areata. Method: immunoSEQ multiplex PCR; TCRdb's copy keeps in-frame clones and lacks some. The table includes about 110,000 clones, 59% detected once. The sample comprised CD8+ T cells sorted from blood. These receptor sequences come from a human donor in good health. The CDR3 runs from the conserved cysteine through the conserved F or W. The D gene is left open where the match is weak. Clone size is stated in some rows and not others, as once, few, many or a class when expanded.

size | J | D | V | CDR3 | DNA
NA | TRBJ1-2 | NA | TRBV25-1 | CASSASRGGYTF | TGTGCCAGCAGTGCTTCCAGGGGTGGCTACACCTTC
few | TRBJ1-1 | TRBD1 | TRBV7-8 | CASSTTGVDTEAFF | TGTGCCAGCAGCACTACAGGGGTCGACACTGAAGCTTTCTTT
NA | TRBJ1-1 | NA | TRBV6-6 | CASSTVIDPEAFF | TGTGCCAGCAGTACCGTCATCGACCCTGAAGCTTTCTTT
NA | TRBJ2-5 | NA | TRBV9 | CASSDEETQYF | TGTGCCAGCAGCGATGAAGAGACCCAGTACTTC
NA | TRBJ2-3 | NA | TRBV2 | CASSRSSIVADTQYF | TGTGCCAGCAGCCGAAGTTCTATTGTGGCAGATACGCAGTATTTT
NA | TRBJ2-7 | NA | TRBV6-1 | CASSEVPLGVGYEQYF | TGTGCCAGCAGTGAAGTGCCCCTGGGGGTTGGATACGAGCAGTACTTC
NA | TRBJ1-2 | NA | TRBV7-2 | CASSEQGFPYGYTF | TGTGCCAGCAGCGAACAGGGTTTTCCCTATGGCTACACCTTC
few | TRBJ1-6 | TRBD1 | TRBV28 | CASSPWDRGRSPLHF | TGTGCCAGCAGTCCTTGGGACAGGGGACGGTCACCCCTCCACTTT
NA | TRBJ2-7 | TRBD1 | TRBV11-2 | CASSPGTGNYEQYF | TGTGCCAGCAGCCCCGGGACAGGGAACTACGAGCAGTACTTC
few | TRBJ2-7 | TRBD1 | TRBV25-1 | CASSESGTDSYEQYF | TGTGCCAGCAGTGAATCGGGGACAGACTCCTACGAGCAGTACTTC
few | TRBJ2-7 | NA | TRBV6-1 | CASSTDRSYEQYF | TGTGCCAGCAGTACAGACAGGTCCTACGAGCAGTACTTC
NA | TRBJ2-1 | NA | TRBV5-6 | CASSLAGPWGNEQFF | TGTGCCAGCAGCTTGGCTGGCCCATGGGGCAATGAGCAGTTCTTC
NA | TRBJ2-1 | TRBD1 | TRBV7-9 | CASSSTGYDEQFF | TGTGCCAGCAGCTCGACAGGGTACGATGAGCAGTTCTTC
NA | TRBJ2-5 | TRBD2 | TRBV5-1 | CASSETSGGFQETQYF | TGCGCCAGCTCCGAGACTAGCGGGGGGTTTCAAGAGACCCAGTACTTC
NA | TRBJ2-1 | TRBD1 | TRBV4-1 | CASSQEGQGAYNEQFF | TGCGCCAGCAGCCAAGAGGGGCAGGGGGCCTACAATGAGCAGTTCTTC
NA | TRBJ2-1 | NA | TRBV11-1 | CASSLETGRTYNEQFF | TGTGCCAGCAGCTTAGAGACCGGCAGAACGTACAATGAGCAGTTCTTC
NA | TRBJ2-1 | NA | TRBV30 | CAWNGGPSGQFF | TGTGCCTGGAACGGCGGCCCAAGCGGGCAGTTCTTC
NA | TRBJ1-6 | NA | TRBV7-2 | CASSISRSPLHF | TGTGCCAGCAGCATATCCCGTTCACCCCTCCACTTT
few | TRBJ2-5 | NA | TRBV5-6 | CASSPRGGRGETQYF | TGTGCCAGCAGCCCACGTGGGGGGCGGGGAGAGACCCAGTACTTC
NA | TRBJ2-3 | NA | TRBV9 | CASSVGDTQYF | TGTGCCAGCAGCGTTGGGGATACGCAGTATTTT
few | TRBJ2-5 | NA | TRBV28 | CASSFRPADFMTYQETQYF | TGTGCCAGCAGTTTTCGGCCAGCCGACTTTATGACGTACCAAGAGACCCAGTACTTC
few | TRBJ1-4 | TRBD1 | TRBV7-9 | CASRGDSNEKLFF | TGTGCCAGCAGGGGGGACAGTAATGAAAAACTGTTTTTT
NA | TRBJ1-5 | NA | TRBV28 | CASSLRAGLYSNQPQHF | TGTGCCAGCAGTTTAAGGGCAGGGCTTTATAGCAATCAGCCCCAGCATTTT
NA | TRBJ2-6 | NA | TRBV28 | CASTFKVDGANVLTF | TGTGCCAGCACCTTTAAGGTGGACGGGGCCAACGTCCTGACTTTC
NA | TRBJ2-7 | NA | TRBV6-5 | CASWREGEVTKQYF | TGTGCCAGCTGGAGAGAGGGGGAGGTTACGAAGCAGTACTTC
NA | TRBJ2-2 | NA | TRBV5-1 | CASSLVGETGELFF | TGCGCCAGCAGCTTGGTTGGCGAAACCGGGGAGCTGTTTTTT
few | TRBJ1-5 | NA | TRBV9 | CASSVDGGVGQPQHF | TGTGCCAGCAGCGTAGACGGCGGGGTCGGGCAGCCCCAGCATTTT
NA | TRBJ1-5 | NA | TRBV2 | CASSDGTDSNQPQHF | TGTGCCAGCAGTGACGGGACCGATAGCAATCAGCCCCAGCATTTT
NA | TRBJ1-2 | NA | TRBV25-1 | CASSEYNSYGYTF | TGTGCCAGCAGTGAATATAATAGCTATGGCTACACCTTC
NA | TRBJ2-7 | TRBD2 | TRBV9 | CASSEAGGDEQYF | TGTGCCAGCAGCGAGGCGGGGGGTGACGAGCAGTACTTC
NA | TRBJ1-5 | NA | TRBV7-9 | CASSLESPLGQPQHF | TGTGCCAGCAGCTTAGAATCGCCCTTGGGGCAGCCCCAGCATTTT
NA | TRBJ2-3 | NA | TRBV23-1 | CASSYRGGGRTDTQYF | TGTGCCAGCAGCTACCGAGGAGGGGGCCGGACAGATACGCAGTATTTT
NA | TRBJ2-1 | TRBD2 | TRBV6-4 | CASSKGLAGVDEQFF | TGTGCCAGCAGTAAGGGACTAGCGGGGGTCGATGAGCAGTTCTTC
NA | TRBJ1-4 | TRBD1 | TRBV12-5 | CARGPGTGRGTNEKLFF | TGTGCTAGGGGGCCCGGGACAGGGCGGGGAACTAATGAAAAACTGTTTTTT
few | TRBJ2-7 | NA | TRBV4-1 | CASSQDYQFQYF | TGCGCCAGCAGCCAAGACTACCAATTTCAGTACTTC
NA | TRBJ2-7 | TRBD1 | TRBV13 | CASSSDRDRGLLAYEQYF | TGTGCCAGCAGCTCGGACCGGGACAGGGGGCTCCTAGCCTACGAGCAGTACTTC
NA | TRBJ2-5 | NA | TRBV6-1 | CASSDVGDGETQYF | TGTGCCAGCAGTGATGTAGGGGATGGAGAGACCCAGTACTTC
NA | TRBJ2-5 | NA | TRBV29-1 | CSARALPNSQETQYF | TGCAGCGCCCGGGCCCTCCCCAACAGCCAAGAGACCCAGTACTTC
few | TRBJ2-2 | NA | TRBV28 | CASSLLGRRELFF | TGTGCCAGCAGTTTACTGGGGAGGAGGGAGCTGTTTTTT
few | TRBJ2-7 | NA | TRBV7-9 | CASSPAYEQYF | TGTGCCAGCAGCCCAGCGTACGAGCAGTACTTC
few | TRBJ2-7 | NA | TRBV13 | CASSLMRESLYEQYF | TGTGCCAGCAGCTTAATGAGGGAGAGCCTCTACGAGCAGTACTTC
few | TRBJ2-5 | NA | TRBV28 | CASSLGETQYF | TGTGCCAGCAGTTTGGGGGAGACCCAGTACTTC
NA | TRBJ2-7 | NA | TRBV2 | CASRDSPRGAEQYF | TGTGCCAGCAGGGACAGCCCTAGGGGGGCCGAGCAGTACTTC
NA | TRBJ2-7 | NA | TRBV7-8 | CASSFQQDEQYF | TGTGCCAGCAGCTTTCAACAGGACGAGCAGTACTTC
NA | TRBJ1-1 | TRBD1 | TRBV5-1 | CASSSVDRRDTEAFF | TGCGCCAGCAGCTCGGTGGACAGGCGGGACACTGAAGCTTTCTTT
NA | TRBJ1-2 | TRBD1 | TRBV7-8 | CASSLGTADGYTF | TGTGCCAGCAGCCTAGGGACAGCCGATGGCTACACCTTC
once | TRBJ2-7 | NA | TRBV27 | CASSLLGPGGQYF | TGTGCCAGCAGTTTATTGGGCCCGGGCGGGCAGTACTTC
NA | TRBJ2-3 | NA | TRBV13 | CASTLYRSPDTQYF | TGTGCCAGCACCCTTTATCGTTCCCCAGATACGCAGTATTTT
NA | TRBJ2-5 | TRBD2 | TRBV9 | CASSVGIAGGQETQYF | TGTGCCAGCAGCGTAGGGATAGCGGGGGGACAAGAGACCCAGTACTTC
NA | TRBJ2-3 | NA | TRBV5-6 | CASSPFGAGSVTDTQYF | TGTGCCAGCAGTCCGTTTGGAGCGGGCTCCGTCACAGATACGCAGTATTTT
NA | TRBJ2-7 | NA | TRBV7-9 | CAGSDGTTAEQYF | TGTGCCGGATCCGACGGGACGACTGCAGAGCAGTACTTC
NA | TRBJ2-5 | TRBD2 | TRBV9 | CASSVAAGETQYF | TGTGCCAGCAGCGTAGCAGCGGGGGAGACCCAGTACTTC
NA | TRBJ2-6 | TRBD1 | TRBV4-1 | CASSQVTGTANSGANVLTF | TGCGCCAGCAGCCAAGTCACCGGGACAGCAAACTCTGGGGCCAACGTCCTGACTTTC